This TCR beta chain was retrieved from a study of blood T cell repertoires in COVID-19. Study details: The analysed material was cDNA or gDNA that came from T cells, B-cell-depleted T cells, or PBMCs.

Method: immunoSEQ multiplex PCR; TCRdb's copy keeps in-frame clones and lacks some. The table has under 250,000 clones, under 90% seen once; the top ten hold about 3.4%. The germline CDR1 and CDR2 sequences are SGHRS and YFSETQ. V was shortened by 7 bases and J by 1 base, with 16 bases between the two germline ends. CDR3 length: 15 amino acids. This TCR came from a woman aged 60-75 years who had recovered from COVID-19. This sequence joins TRBV5-1 and TRBJ2-3, with a tentative D call TRBD1 (6 bases). Material for sequencing was PBMCs or T cells enriched from blood (not recorded which). CDR3 nucleotides: TGCGCCAGCCAACGAGGGGACATCGGCACAGATACGCAGTATTTT. Encoded protein: CASQRGDIGTDTQYF.